This entry lists 25 T cell receptor beta chains sequenced from one sample in a study of blood T cell repertoires in COVID-19 (dated by TCRdb to about 2020). Receptor libraries were prepared by the immunoSEQ multiplex PCR assay. TCRdb holds this immuneACCESS table with in-frame rearrangements only. Some clones are missing; in checked studies, unresolved V genes explain under half, and the rest has no known cause. This sample holds tens of thousands of clones; roughly 85% were observed only once. 2.5% to 3% of the sample is taken by the ten largest. What was sequenced was peripheral blood. These receptors came from a woman older than 75 with acute or convalescent COVID-19.

The V gene is TRBV7-9, the J gene TRBJ1-1; tentatively, D is TRBD1 (5 bases). CDR3 length: 15 residues. CDR1 SEHNR and CDR2 FQNEAQ come from the germline V gene (reference sequence). Trimming removed 8 bases at V and 4 bases at J, with 20 bases between. The DNA of the CDR3 is TGTGCCAGCGATAATGGCAACAGCGGGACCACTGAAGCTTTCTTT. Protein: CASDNGNSGTTEAFF.

The chain couples TRBV15 to TRBJ1-1, with D unresolved. This CDR3 is built from 13 residues. Trimming took off 3 bases at V and 2 bases at J, with 7 bases between the two ends. Germline V gives CDR1 LNHNV, CDR2 YYDKDF (reference sequence). In nucleotides, the CDR3 is TGTGCCACCAGCAGCCTATTTAACACTGAAGCTTTCTTT. Its translation: CATSSLFNTEAFF.

This clone was found once. This chain uses TRBV7-8 with TRBJ2-7; the D gene is possibly TRBD2 (6 bases). Trimming left V 4 bases short and J 4 bases short, with 11 bases between. The CDR3 length is 13 residues. The V gene's germline CDR1 is SGHVS and CDR2 FQNEAQ. For the CDR3, the DNA is TGTGCCAGCAGCTCGGGACTGGAGTACGAGCAGTACTTC. Residues: CASSSGLEYEQYF.

This rearrangement joins TRBV30 to TRBJ1-6, with 10 bases identical to TRBD1. The CDR3 length is 17 residues. Trimming cost V 4 bases and J 8 bases; bases outside gene matches: 14. Germline CDR1 GTSNPN, CDR2 SVGIG (reference sequence). The CDR3 sequence: CAWNFRQGATMDSPLHF. In nucleotides, the CDR3 is TGTGCCTGGAACTTTAGACAGGGGGCAACTATGGATTCACCCCTCCACTTT.

The sample holds one count of this clone. In nucleotides, the CDR3 is TGCGCCAGCAGCAAGGCCGGGACAAGGGATGAAAAACTGTTTTTT. This sequence encodes CASSKAGTRDEKLFF. The chain couples TRBV5-1 to TRBJ1-4; TRBD1 is a possible D gene (6 bases). CDR3 size: 15 residues. The germline V and J ends were trimmed by 4 bases and 6 bases, with 16 bases remaining between them. CDR1 and CDR2 from the germline V gene are SGHRS and YFSETQ.

The chain recombines TRBV2 with TRBJ2-5; 9 nucleotides match TRBD1. There are 15 residues in the CDR3. CDR1 is SNHLY, CDR2 FYNNEI, per germline. V was pared by 6 bases and J by 2 bases, with 7 bases of the junction left unmatched. The CDR3 DNA reads as TGTGCCAGCAGCCCCGGGACAGGGCCTCAAGAGACCCAGTACTTC. It codes for CASSPGTGPQETQYF.

This rearrangement joins TRBV2 to TRBJ1-1; TRBD1 might be the D (5 bases). Germline CDR1 reads SNHLY; CDR2 reads FYNNEI. The CDR3 is made up of 13 amino acids. The V end was cut by 4 bases, the J end by 0 bases, with 6 bases between. DNA for the CDR3: TGTGCCAGCAGTGGGGGCCTGAACACTGAAGCTTTCTTT. It encodes CASSGGLNTEAFF.

The rearrangement links TRBV5-4 to TRBJ1-4; D possibly corresponds to TRBD1 (6 bases). Between the trimmed V and J ends, which lost 0 bases and 0 bases, there was a span of 9 bases. The CDR3 totals 16 residues. The germline gives CDR1 SGHNT, CDR2 YYREEE (reference sequence). The CDR3 sequence is CASSLGQVATNEKLFF. CDR3 in DNA: TGTGCCAGCAGCTTGGGACAGGTCGCAACTAATGAAAAACTGTTTTTT.

The genes are TRBV11-1 and TRBJ2-7; tentative D call: TRBD1 (6 bases). Germline CDR1 and CDR2: SGHAT and FQDESV (reference sequence). V dropped 5 bases and J dropped 9 bases, with 20 bases sitting between them. This CDR3 comprises 14 residues. The CDR3, as DNA: TGTGCCAGCAGCCCACAGGGCACGGTTTCGTGGCAGTACTTC. It is translated as CASSPQGTVSWQYF.

This clone was seen only once. This chain uses TRBV24-1 with TRBJ1-2; weak D call: TRBD1 (5 bases). Germline V gene lookup returns CDR1 KGHDR and CDR2 SFDVKD. The CDR3 is 12 amino acids. V lost 2 bases to trimming and J lost 8 bases, with 8 bases between them. This CDR3 is CATSDSQGGYTF. CDR3 nucleotides: TGTGCCACCAGTGATTCCCAGGGCGGCTACACCTTC.

This clone was seen a handful of times. Other DNA sequences in this specimen translate into the identical CDR3. The V and J genes are TRBV5-1 and TRBJ1-5; no clear D. The V and J ends lost 4 bases and 0 bases respectively, with 11 bases between them. There are 15 residues in the CDR3. In germline, CDR1 is SGHRS, CDR2 YFSETQ. The CDR3 bases are TGCGCCAGCAGCCTTGAGGGAAGTAGCAATCAGCCCCAGCATTTT. Protein: CASSLEGSSNQPQHF.

The rearrangement joins TRBV30 to TRBJ1-5; no reliable D call. V was shortened by 2 bases and J by 6 bases, with 8 bases between the two germline ends. The CDR3 is 12 residues long. Germline V gene lookup returns CDR1 GTSNPN and CDR2 SVGIG (reference sequence). CDR3 in DNA: TGTGCCTGGAGTTCCTGGAGTCAGCCCCAGCATTTT. This gives the protein CAWSSWSQPQHF. The variable domain in full, completed from reference TRBV30 and TRBJ1-5, reads SQTIHQWPATLVQPVGSPLSLECTVEGTSNPNLYWYRQAAGRGLQLLFYSVGIGQISSEVPQNLSASRPQDRQFILSSKKLLLSDSGFYLCAWSSWSQPQHFGDGTRLSIL.

The rearrangement uses TRBV19 and TRBJ1-1; 9 bases align to TRBD1. With 2 bases clipped from V and 0 bases from J, the junction kept 10 bases outside the gene matches. Germline V gene lookup returns CDR1 LNHDA and CDR2 SQIVND (reference sequence). CDR3 length equals 18 residues. CDR3 sequence: CASSITFWTGALNTEAFF. The CDR3 DNA sequence: TGTGCCAGTAGTATAACTTTTTGGACAGGGGCCTTGAACACTGAAGCTTTCTTT.

The J gene is TRBJ1-1, the V gene TRBV4-2, with D uncertain. Germline assignment: CDR1 LGHNA and CDR2 YNFKEQ. The length of the CDR3 is 12 residues. V was clipped by 0 bases and J by 10 bases, with 9 bases between them. As DNA, the CDR3 is TGTGCCAGCAGCCAAGATGCGGGGTTAGCTTTCTTT. Its translation: CASSQDAGLAFF.

This clone appeared once. V usage is TRBV5-1 and J usage is TRBJ1-4; 12 bases align to TRBD1. Per germline, CDR1 SGHRS and CDR2 YFSETQ. The CDR3 runs 16 residues. Germline trimming cut 4 bases from V and 7 bases from J; bases unmatched to any gene: 8. CDR3 bases: TGCGCCAGCAGCGCCGGGACAGGGGGCGGTAGTGAAAAACTGTTTTTT. Residues: CASSAGTGGGSEKLFF.

The chain joins TRBV7-8 to TRBJ1-1; 9 nucleotides agree with TRBD1. V shed 3 bases and J 2 bases; nucleotides not matched to a gene: 7. The length of the CDR3 is 16 residues. Looked up from germline, CDR1 is SGHVS and CDR2 is FQNEAQ. CDR3 sequence reads: CASSLSGTGRNTEAFF. The CDR3 DNA sequence: TGTGCCAGCAGCTTGTCCGGGACAGGGCGAAACACTGAAGCTTTCTTT.

The V gene is TRBV25-1, the J gene TRBJ1-1, with D maybe TRBD1 (5 bases). The CDR3 is made up of 14 amino acids. CDR1 is MGHDK and CDR2 is SYGVNS in the germline V gene. V was clipped by 7 bases and J by 4 bases, with 16 bases between them. As DNA, the CDR3 is TGTGCCAGCACCCCGGGAGCAGGGCTCACTGAAGCTTTCTTT. This encodes CASTPGAGLTEAFF.

This chain uses TRBV2 with TRBJ1-5; D possibly corresponds to TRBD1 (5 bases). The V end was cut by 5 bases, the J end by 1 base, with 15 bases between. This CDR3 region has 16 residues. CDR1 and CDR2 from the germline V gene are SNHLY and FYNNEI. This CDR3 is CASSPQGGVSNQPQHF. The CDR3 coding sequence is TGTGCCAGCAGTCCCCAGGGAGGGGTGAGCAATCAGCCCCAGCATTTT.

The chain links TRBV30 to TRBJ1-2; D gene ambiguous. The CDR3 length is 12 residues. The V end was cut by 2 bases, the J end by 6 bases, with 10 bases between. CDR1 is GTSNPN and CDR2 is SVGIG in the germline V gene (reference sequence). The CDR3 nucleotides read TGTGCCTGGAGTATACAGAGTAATGGCTACACCTTC. Protein product: CAWSIQSNGYTF. The full variable domain, completed using reference TRBV30 and TRBJ1-2, is SQTIHQWPATLVQPVGSPLSLECTVEGTSNPNLYWYRQAAGRGLQLLFYSVGIGQISSEVPQNLSASRPQDRQFILSSKKLLLSDSGFYLCAWSIQSNGYTFGSGTRLTVV.

This rearrangement joins TRBV5-1 to TRBJ1-1, with D maybe TRBD1 (5 bases). Germline loops: CDR1 SGHRS, CDR2 YFSETQ. V was cut by 4 bases and J by 3 bases, with 13 bases left in between. The CDR3 has 14 residues. As DNA, the CDR3 is TGCGCCAGCAGCCCGGGGGGAAAGGACACTGAAGCTTTCTTT. This translates into CASSPGGKDTEAFF.

This rearrangement joins TRBV9 to TRBJ2-2, with 12 bases that match TRBD2. Per the germline V gene, CDR1 is SGDLS and CDR2 is YYNGEE. Germline trimming cut 2 bases from V and 4 bases from J; bases unmatched to any gene: 6. The CDR3 contains 17 residues. CDR3 residues: CASSVFGLAGTTGELFF. For the CDR3, the DNA is TGTGCCAGCAGCGTCTTTGGACTAGCGGGAACCACCGGGGAGCTGTTTTTT.

The CDR3: CASRPGGTGELFF. Here the CDR3 DNA reads TGTGCCAGCAGACCAGGGGGGACCGGGGAGCTGTTTTTT. The chain is built from TRBV12-3 or TRBV12-4 and TRBJ2-2, with D tentatively TRBD1 (7 bases). Deletions cut 6 bases from V and 5 bases from J, with 10 bases between. The CDR3 totals 13 residues.

V and J are TRBV2 and TRBJ1-5; D is possibly TRBD1 (6 bases). The V end was cut by 3 bases, the J end by 7 bases, with 13 bases between. Germline loops: CDR1 SNHLY, CDR2 FYNNEI. The CDR3 has 14 amino acids. The CDR3 sequence: CASSELGATQPQHF. In DNA, the CDR3 is TGTGCCAGCAGTGAGTTGGGGGCGACCCAGCCCCAGCATTTT.

V usage is TRBV6-5 and J usage is TRBJ2-7, with D possibly matching TRBD1 (5 bases). The germline CDR1 and CDR2 sequences are MNHEY and SVGAGI. V lost 8 bases to trimming and J lost 2 bases, with 7 bases between them. CDR3 length equals 11 residues. The CDR3 DNA follows: TGTGCCAGCTCGACAGCCTACGAGCAGTACTTC. Amino acid sequence: CASSTAYEQYF.

This clone was counted only a few times. The chain links TRBV30 to TRBJ1-5; D not certain. The CDR3 totals 15 residues. Looked up from germline, CDR1 is GTSNPN and CDR2 is SVGIG (reference sequence). V lost 0 bases and J lost 3, with 12 bases in between. The CDR3 DNA is TGTGCCTGGAGTGTACGAGGACTGACCAATCAGCCCCAGCATTTT. This translates into CAWSVRGLTNQPQHF. The whole variable domain, filled in from reference TRBV30 and TRBJ1-5, reads SQTIHQWPATLVQPVGSPLSLECTVEGTSNPNLYWYRQAAGRGLQLLFYSVGIGQISSEVPQNLSASRPQDRQFILSSKKLLLSDSGFYLCAWSVRGLTNQPQHFGDGTRLSIL.